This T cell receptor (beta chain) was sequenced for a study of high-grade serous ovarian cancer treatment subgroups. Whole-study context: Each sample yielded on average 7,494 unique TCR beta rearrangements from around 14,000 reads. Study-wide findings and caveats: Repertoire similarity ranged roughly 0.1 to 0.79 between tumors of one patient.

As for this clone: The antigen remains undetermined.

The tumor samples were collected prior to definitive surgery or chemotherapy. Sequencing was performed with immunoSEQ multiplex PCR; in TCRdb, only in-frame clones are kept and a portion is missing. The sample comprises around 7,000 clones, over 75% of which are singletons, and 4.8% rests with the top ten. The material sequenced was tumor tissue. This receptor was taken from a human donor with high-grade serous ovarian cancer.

In nucleotides, the CDR3 is TGTGCCAGCAGCCGGAGGGTAGCGGGGGGCCCCTCCTACAATGAGCAGTTCTTC. Translation: CASSRRVAGGPSYNEQFF. The chain uses TRBV5-6 and TRBJ2-1, with 10 positions matching TRBD2. Germline CDR1 reads SGHDT; CDR2 reads YYEEEE. V lost 4 bases, J lost 0 bases, and 10 bases stayed unmatched. The length of the CDR3 is 18 residues.